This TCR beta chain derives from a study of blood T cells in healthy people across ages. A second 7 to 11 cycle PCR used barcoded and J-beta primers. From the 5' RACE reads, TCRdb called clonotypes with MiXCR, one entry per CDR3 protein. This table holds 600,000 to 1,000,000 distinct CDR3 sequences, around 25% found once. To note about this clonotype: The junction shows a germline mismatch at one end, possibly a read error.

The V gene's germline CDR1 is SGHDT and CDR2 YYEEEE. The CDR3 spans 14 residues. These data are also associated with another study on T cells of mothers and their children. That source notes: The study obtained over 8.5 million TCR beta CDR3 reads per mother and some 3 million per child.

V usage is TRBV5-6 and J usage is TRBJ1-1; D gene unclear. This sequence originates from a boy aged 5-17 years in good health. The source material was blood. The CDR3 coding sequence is TGTGTCAGCAGCTTTCTGACCGCCAACACTGAAGCTTTCTTT. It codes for CVSSFLTANTEAFF. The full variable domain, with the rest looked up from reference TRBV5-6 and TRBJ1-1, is DAGVTQSPTHLIKTRGQQVTLRCSPKSGHDTVSWYQQALGQGPQFIFQYYEEEERQRGNFPDRFSGHQFPNYSSELNVNALLLGDSALYLCVSSFLTANTEAFFGQGTRLTVV.